This T cell receptor (beta chain) was observed in a study of post-analysis software for immune sequencing data (dated by TCRdb to between 2014 and 2017). For the study in its entirety: Recorded disease courses included relapsing-remitting, secondary progressive and progressive-relapsing multiple sclerosis, with some patients lacking subtype annotation. A subset of samples was prepared in parallel using single-end sample barcoding, then pooled and co-amplified after Illumina adapter ligation. The patient repertoires were compared against some twelve previously published healthy control repertoires obtained from donors aged roughly 6 to 25 years. The full study reports these points: Roughly 5 TRBV segments, including TRBV5-6, TRBV5-1 and TRBV20-1, were significantly more frequent in patients than controls. Strong co-clustering of samples prepared in the same batch was shown by direct clustering with F measure, prompting a batch-effect correction. Compared with controls, multiple sclerosis patients had significantly lower normalized Chao1 diversity, a finding suggesting substantial peripheral T-cell clonal expansion. The multiple sclerosis patient group was slightly younger than the control group.

To demonstrate the VDJtools post-analysis software, TCR beta repertoires were profiled from the peripheral blood of about 13 young patients with multiple sclerosis. The patients with multiple sclerosis were children and adolescents between roughly 6 and 17 years of age. Ends trimmed: V by 5 bases, J by 5 bases; bases unmatched to a gene: 3. The CDR3 measures 13 amino acids from cysteine to phenylalanine. Only the CDR3 portion is preserved as DNA: 39 bases, with reading frame beginning at the first base. Sequences DFQATT (CDR1) and SNEGSKA (CDR2) are obtained from the germline V gene (reference sequence). The receptor library was made with PCR. Sequenced using an Illumina HiSeq 2500. Unique molecular identifiers were incorporated into TCR beta cDNA libraries to reduce PCR and sequencing biases. Approximately 500,000 cDNA molecules were obtained per 1 to 10 million input T cells, so each molecule approximated one T cell. The patient libraries were prepared and sequenced using the same protocol as the earlier healthy control dataset. Within a given batch, samples were prepared together, multiplexed and sequenced on the same HiSeq lane. The source study handled its data this way. Raw barcoded reads were processed with MIGEC, discarding single-read molecular identifier groups before consensus assembly and CDR3 extraction. Clonotype tables were post-analysed with VDJtools, normalizing diversity by down-sampling all datasets to the smallest sample size. In repertoire overlap clustering, CDR3 amino acid sequences, but not nucleotide sequences, were matched to correct batch-related cross-sample contamination. Through fastp at Q25 and MiXCR, TCRdb rebuilt clones from the public reads, retaining in-frame beta chains. When rows share a CDR3 protein, they turn into one entry using the most common DNA and genes. The V and J calls and clone size are TCRdb's, not the authors'. The sample table records 750,000 to 950,000 distinct CDR3 sequences; approximately 57% of these occur just once. The top ten hold under 6% of the sample.

As concerns this clonotype: Its antigen remains undetermined. Per-base quality was not reported, and no clone a single base away is much larger than it.

The TCR was taken from a girl aged 5-17 years with multiple sclerosis. The sequencing input was blood. The chain links TRBV20-1 with TRBJ2-1; 10 of the junction bases match TRBD1. The DNA sequence is as follows: TGCAGTGCTCCCGGGACAGGGGACAATGAGCAGTTCTTC. This codes for CSAPGTGDNEQFF.